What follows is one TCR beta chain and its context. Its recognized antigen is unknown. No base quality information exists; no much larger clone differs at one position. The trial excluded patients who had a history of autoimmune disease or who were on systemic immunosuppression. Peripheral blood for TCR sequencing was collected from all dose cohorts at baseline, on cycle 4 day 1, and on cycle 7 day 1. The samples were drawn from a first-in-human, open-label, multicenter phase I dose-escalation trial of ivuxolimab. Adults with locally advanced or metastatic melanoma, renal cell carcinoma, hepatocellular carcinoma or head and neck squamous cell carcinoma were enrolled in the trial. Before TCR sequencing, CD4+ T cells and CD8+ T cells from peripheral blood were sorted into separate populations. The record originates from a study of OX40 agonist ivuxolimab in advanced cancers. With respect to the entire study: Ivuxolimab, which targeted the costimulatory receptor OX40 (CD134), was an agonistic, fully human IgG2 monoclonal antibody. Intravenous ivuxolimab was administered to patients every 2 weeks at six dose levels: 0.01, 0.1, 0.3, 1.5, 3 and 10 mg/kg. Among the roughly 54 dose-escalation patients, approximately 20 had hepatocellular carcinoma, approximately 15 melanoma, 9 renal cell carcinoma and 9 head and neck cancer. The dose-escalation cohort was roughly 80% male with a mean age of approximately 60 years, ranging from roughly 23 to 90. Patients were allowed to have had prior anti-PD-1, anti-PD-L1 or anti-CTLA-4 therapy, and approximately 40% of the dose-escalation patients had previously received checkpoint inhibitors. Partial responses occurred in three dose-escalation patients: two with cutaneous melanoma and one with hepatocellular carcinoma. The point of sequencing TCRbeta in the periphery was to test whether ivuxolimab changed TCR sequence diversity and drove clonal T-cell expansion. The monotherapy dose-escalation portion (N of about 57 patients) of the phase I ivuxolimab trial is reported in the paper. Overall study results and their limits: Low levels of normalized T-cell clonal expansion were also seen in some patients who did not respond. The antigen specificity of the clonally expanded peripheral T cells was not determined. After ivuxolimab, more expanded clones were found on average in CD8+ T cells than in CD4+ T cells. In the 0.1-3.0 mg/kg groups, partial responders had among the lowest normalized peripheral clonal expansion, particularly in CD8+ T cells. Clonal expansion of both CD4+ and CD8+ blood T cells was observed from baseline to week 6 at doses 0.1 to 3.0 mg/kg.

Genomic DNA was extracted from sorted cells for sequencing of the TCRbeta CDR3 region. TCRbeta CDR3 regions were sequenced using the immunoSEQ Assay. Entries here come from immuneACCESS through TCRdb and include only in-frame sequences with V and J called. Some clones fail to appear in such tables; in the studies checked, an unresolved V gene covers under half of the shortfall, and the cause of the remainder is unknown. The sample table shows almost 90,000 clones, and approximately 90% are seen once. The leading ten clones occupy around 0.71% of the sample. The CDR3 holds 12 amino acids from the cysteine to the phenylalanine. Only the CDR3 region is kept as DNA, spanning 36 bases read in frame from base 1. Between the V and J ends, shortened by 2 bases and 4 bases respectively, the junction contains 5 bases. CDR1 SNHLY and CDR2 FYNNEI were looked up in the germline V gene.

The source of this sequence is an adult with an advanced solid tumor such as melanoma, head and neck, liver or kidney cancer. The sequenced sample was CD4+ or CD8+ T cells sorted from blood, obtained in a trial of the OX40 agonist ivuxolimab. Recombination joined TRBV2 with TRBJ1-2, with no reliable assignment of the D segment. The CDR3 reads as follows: CASSESGYGYTF. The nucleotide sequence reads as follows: TGTGCCAGCAGTGAAAGTGGCTATGGCTACACCTTC.